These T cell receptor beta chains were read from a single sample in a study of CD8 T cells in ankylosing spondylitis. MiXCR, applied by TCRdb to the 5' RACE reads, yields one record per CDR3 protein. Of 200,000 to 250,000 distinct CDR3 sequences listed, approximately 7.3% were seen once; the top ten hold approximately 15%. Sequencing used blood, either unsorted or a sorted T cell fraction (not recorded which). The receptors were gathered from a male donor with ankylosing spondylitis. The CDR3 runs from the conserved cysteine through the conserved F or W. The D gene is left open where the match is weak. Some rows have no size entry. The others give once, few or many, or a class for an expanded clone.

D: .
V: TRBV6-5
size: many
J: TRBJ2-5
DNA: TGTGCCAGCAGACTCGCCCCCACTACACCGTGGCAAGAGACCCAGTACTTC
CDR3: CASRLAPTTPWQETQYF

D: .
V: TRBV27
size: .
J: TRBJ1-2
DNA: TGTGCCAGCAGTTTAGGTCCAGGAGAGCCCTATGGCTACACCTTC
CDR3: CASSLGPGEPYGYTF

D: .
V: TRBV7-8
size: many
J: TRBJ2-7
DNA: TGTGCCAGCAGCTTAGATGTAGGCTTTCACGAGCAGTACTTC
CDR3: CASSLDVGFHEQYF

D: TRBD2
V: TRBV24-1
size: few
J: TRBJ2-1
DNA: TGTGCCACCAGTGAGGGCAAGGGACTAGCGCTACACAATGAGCAGTTCTTC
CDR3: CATSEGKGLALHNEQFF

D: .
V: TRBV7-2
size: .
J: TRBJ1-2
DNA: TGTGCCAGCAGCGCCCCAAGGGGAGTTTTCTATGGCTACACCTTC
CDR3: CASSAPRGVFYGYTF

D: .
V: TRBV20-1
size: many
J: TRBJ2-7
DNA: TGCAGTGCTAGAGAAGTTCCTAACTCCTACGAGCAGTACTTC
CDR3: CSAREVPNSYEQYF

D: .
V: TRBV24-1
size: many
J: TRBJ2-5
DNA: TGTGCCACCAGTGATTGGTCGGCAGGACACAGTACCGGCGAGACCCAGTACTTC
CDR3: CATSDWSAGHSTGETQYF

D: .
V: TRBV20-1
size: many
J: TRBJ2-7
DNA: TGCAGTGCTAGGCTAACATCAGTCCGCTCCTACGAGCAGTACTTC
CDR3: CSARLTSVRSYEQYF

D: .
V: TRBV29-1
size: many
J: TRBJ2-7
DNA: TGCAGTTGCCGGTTCCGGGACTCCTACGAGCAGTACTTC
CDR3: CSCRFRDSYEQYF

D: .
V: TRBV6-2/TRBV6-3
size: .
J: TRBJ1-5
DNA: TGTGCCAGCACCGCGGGGGTGAGGAGATCTCAGCCCCAGCATTTT
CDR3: CASTAGVRRSQPQHF

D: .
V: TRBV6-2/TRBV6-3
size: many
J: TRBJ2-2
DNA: TGTGCCAGCAGTTACTCTAGACCCGCCGGGGAGCTGTTTTTT
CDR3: CASSYSRPAGELFF

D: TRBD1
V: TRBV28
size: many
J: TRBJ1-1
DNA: TGTGCCAGCAGTTTCTGGGGGCAGGGGGTCACTGAAGCTTTCTTT
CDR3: CASSFWGQGVTEAFF

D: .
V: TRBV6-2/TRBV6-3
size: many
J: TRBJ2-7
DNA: TGTGCCAGCAGTTACTCTGACGCAGCCTACGAGCAGTACTTC
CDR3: CASSYSDAAYEQYF

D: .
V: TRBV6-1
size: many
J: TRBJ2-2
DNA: TGTGCCAGCAGCCAAAACAGGGCTCCCGGGGAGCTGTTTTTT
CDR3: CASSQNRAPGELFF

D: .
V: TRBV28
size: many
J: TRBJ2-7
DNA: TGTGCCAGCAGTCCTCTAGAAAGCACTCGGACCTACGAGCAGTACTTC
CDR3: CASSPLESTRTYEQYF

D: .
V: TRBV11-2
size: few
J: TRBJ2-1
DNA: TGTGCCAGCAGCTCAGAGAGTGGAGGACACGAGCAGTTCTTC
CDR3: CASSSESGGHEQFF

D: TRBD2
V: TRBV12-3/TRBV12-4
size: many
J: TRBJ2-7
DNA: TGTGCCAGCAGTTTAGGACTAGCGGGGCGCGAGCAGTACTTC
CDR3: CASSLGLAGREQYF

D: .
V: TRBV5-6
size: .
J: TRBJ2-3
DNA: TGTGCCAGCAGCTTTGGACTTTCTATTGCCACAGATACGCAGTATTTT
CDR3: CASSFGLSIATDTQYF

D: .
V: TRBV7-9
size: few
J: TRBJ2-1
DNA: TGTGCCAGCACCTTAGCATTTGAGCAGTTCTTC
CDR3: CASTLAFEQFF

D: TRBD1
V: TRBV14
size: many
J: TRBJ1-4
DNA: TGTGCCAGCAGCCAAGAGATCCGGGACAGCCGAGAAAAACTGTTTTTT
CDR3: CASSQEIRDSREKLFF

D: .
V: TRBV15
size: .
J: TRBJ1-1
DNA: TGTGCCACCACGGAAGACAGCCTAATGAACACTGAAGCTTTCTTT
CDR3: CATTEDSLMNTEAFF

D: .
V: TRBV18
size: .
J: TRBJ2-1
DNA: TGTGCCAGCTCACGAACTCCGGGTCCCCGGGGCGATGAGCAGTTCTTC
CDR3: CASSRTPGPRGDEQFF

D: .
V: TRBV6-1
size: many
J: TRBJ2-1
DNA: TGTGCCAGCCGTGCCACCAAGAGAGATTACGTCCGCAACTCCTACAATGAGCAGTTCTTC
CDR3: CASRATKRDYVRNSYNEQFF

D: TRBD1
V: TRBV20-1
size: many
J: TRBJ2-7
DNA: TGCAGTGCTTCGACAGGGGACGTTAACGAGCAGTACTTC
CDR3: CSASTGDVNEQYF

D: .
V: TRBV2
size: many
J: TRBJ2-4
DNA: TGTGCCAGCAAAGTTGCAGCTGGAGCCAAAAACATTCAGTACTTC
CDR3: CASKVAAGAKNIQYF

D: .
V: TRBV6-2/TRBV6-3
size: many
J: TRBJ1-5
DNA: TGTGCCAGCAGTTACCCGTCGCCCCAGCATTTT
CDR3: CASSYPSPQHF

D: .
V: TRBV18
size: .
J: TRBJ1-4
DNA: TGTGCCAGCTCACGCCTCCGGGACCGGGGACTGTTTTTT
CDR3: CASSRLRDRGLFF

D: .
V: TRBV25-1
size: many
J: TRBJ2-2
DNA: TGTGCCAGCACCCCCAGGGGCACAACCAGGTGGACCGGGGAGCTGTTTTTT
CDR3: CASTPRGTTRWTGELFF

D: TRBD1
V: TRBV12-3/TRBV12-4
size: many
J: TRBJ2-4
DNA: TGTGCCAGCACGACAGGGTTTGACATTCAGTACTTC
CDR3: CASTTGFDIQYF

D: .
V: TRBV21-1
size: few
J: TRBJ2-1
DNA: TGTGCCAGCAGACTAGGGGGGCATAATGAGCAGTTCTTC
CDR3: CASRLGGHNEQFF

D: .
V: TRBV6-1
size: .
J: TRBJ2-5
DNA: TGTGCCAGCAGTGAAGCCTTGACTCAAGAGACCCAGTACTTC
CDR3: CASSEALTQETQYF

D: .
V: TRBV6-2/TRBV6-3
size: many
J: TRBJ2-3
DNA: TGTGCCAGCACCCAACCGTATATTGATCCACGGACAGATACGCAGTATTTT
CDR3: CASTQPYIDPRTDTQYF

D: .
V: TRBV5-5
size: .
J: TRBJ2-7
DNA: TGTGCCAGCAGCTTGGAAGCAGGGCCCTCCTACGAGCAGTACTTC
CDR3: CASSLEAGPSYEQYF

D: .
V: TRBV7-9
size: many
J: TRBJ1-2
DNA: TGTGCCAGCAGCTTAGTCCGATATGGCTACACCTTC
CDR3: CASSLVRYGYTF

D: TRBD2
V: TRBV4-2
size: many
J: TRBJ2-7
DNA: TGTGCCAGCAGCCAAGGGGGTGGGGAGGGCCGGATAGAGCAGTACTTC
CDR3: CASSQGGGEGRIEQYF

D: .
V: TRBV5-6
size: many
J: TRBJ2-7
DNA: TGTGCCAGCAGCTTTGTCAGGGCGGACCTCGAGCAGTACTTC
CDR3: CASSFVRADLEQYF

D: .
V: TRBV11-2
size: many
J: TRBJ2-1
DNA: TGTGCCAGCAGTTATGGAAGCGATGAGCAGTTCTTC
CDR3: CASSYGSDEQFF

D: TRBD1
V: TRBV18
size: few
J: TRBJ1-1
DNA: TGTGCCAGCTCACCACATCGACAGGGGCCTGAAGCTTTCTTT
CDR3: CASSPHRQGPEAFF

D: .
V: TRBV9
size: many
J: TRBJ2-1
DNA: TGTGCCAGCAGCGTAGTCGGGGGGAGGGGGTACAATGAGCAGTTCTTC
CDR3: CASSVVGGRGYNEQFF

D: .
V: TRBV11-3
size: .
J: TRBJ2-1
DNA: TGTGCCAGCAGTTACACGCCAGGGGCCGATGAGCAGTTCTTC
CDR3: CASSYTPGADEQFF

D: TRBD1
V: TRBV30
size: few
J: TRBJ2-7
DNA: TGTGCCTGGAGTTACGTAGGGGGCAATGGCTACGAGCAGTACTTC
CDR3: CAWSYVGGNGYEQYF

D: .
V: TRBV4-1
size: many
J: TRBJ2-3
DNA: TGCGCCAGCAGCCACCGCGGGGGCGGTGCAGGTAACACAGATACGCAGTATTTT
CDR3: CASSHRGGGAGNTDTQYF

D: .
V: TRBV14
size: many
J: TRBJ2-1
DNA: TGTGCCAGCAGCCAAGCTTCGGCCGCTGAGCAGTTCTTC
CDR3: CASSQASAAEQFF

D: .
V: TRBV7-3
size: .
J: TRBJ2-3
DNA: TGTGCCAGCAGATCGCAGATTAGCACAGATACGCAGTATTTT
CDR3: CASRSQISTDTQYF

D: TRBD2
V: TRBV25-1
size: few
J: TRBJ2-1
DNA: TGTGCCAGCAGTGAACCCTCACTAGCGGGGGGAGAGGATGAGCAGTTCTTC
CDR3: CASSEPSLAGGEDEQFF

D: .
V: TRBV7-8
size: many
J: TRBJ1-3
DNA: TGTGCCAGCAGCTTAAACAGGGTTAGAAACACCATATATTTT
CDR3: CASSLNRVRNTIYF

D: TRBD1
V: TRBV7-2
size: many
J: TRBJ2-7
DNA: TGTGCCAGCAGCAAAACAGGGGAAAACGAGCAGTACTTC
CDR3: CASSKTGENEQYF

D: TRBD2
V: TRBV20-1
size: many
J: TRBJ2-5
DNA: TGCAGTGCTAGAGATGTAGCGGGGGCGACGGAGACCCAGTACTTC
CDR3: CSARDVAGATETQYF

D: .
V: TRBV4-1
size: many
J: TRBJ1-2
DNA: TGCGCCAGCAGCCAAGACAGGGCAGGGTATGGCTACACCTTC
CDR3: CASSQDRAGYGYTF

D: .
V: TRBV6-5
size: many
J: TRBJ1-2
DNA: TGTGCCAGCAGTTACTCACGCGGTTTCTATGGCTACACCTTC
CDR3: CASSYSRGFYGYTF

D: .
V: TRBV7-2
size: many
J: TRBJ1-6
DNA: TGTGCCAGCAGCTTAGCGGGCCGAAATTCACCCCTCCACTTT
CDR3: CASSLAGRNSPLHF

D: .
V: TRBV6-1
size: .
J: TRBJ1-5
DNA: TGTGCCAGCAGAATACGGGGTAGCAATCAGCCCCAGCATTTT
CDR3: CASRIRGSNQPQHF

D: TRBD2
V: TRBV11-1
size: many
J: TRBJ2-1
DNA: TGTGCCAGCAGCCTGGGACTAGCGGGCAGGAGTTCCTACAATGAGCAGTTCTTC
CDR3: CASSLGLAGRSSYNEQFF

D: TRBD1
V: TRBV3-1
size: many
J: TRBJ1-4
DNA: TGTGCCAGCAGCCGGGACAGGGGACCCCTAAATGAAAAACTGTTTTTT
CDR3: CASSRDRGPLNEKLFF